This T cell receptor beta chain is drawn from a study of cytomegalovirus exposure and HLA in healthy donors. It was with 60 Vbeta and 13 Jbeta primers that the PCR ran. TCRdb's copy holds only in-frame clones and misses some; the assay was immunoSEQ multiplex PCR. The data hold 100,000 to 150,000 clones, with roughly 78% observed a single time. Sequencing was carried out using PBMCs. The TCR comes from a man aged 25 to 45 in good health and CMV-seronegative.

CDR3 DNA: TGTGCCAGCAGCTTGGACAGGGATCGGGAGCAGTTCTTC. Translating gives CASSLDRDREQFF. V usage is TRBV5-6 and J usage is TRBJ2-1, with a weak D call TRBD1 (6 bases). With 0 bases removed from V and 10 bases from J, the gap between germline ends came to 11 bases. Germline lookup yields CDR1 SGHDT and CDR2 YYEEEE. The CDR3 totals 13 residues.